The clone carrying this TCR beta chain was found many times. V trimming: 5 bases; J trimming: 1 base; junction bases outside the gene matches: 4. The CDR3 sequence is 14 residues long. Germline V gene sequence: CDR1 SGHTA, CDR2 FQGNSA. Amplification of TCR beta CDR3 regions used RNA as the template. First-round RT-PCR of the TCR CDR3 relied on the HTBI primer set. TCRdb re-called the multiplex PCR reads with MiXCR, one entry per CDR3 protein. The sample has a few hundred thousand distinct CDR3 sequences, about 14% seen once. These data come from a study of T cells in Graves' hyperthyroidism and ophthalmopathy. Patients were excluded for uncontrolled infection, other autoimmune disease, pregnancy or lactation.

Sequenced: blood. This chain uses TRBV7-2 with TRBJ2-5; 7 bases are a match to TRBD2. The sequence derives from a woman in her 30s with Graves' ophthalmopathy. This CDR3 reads CASSPPGGQETQYF. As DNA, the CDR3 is TGTGCCAGCAGCCCCCCGGGGGGCCAAGAGACCCAGTACTTC.